Shown below are 6 T cell receptor beta chains from a single sample sequenced in a study of prognosis after radiotherapy for stage I lung cancer. Two rounds of multiplex PCR amplified TCR beta CDR3 from genomic DNA. Amplification during the initial PCR round employed primers specific to each TRBV and TRBJ gene. TCRdb reprocessed the multiplex PCR reads with MiXCR, giving one entry per CDR3 protein. The sample has around 20,000 distinct CDR3 sequences, 45% to 70% seen once. The sample here was PBMCs, taken before or after stereotactic body radiation therapy (not recorded which). The receptors stem from a donor over 45 with non-small cell lung cancer.

Of note for this clonotype: A far larger clone differs by one base, so this is likely a read error. The chain recombines TRBV6-5 with TRBJ1-3; D gene uncertain. Trimming cost V 11 bases and J 7 bases, with 15 bases left between them. Germline CDR1 and CDR2: MNHEY and SVGAGI. The CDR3 consists of 12 residues. CDR3 in DNA: TGTGCCTCGGTGGAAACGAGTAACACCATATATTTT. Translated, it gives CASVETSNTIYF.

This clonotype was recorded many times. The rearrangement uses TRBV12-3 or TRBV12-4 and TRBJ1-1, with 9 nucleotides matching TRBD1. This CDR3 spans 14 amino acids. V lost 6 bases to trimming and J lost 6 bases; unmatched junction nucleotides: 8. The CDR3 region is CASRGRQGGAEAFF. CDR3 DNA sequence: TGTGCCAGCAGGGGACGACAGGGGGGTGCTGAAGCTTTCTTT.

There are many counts of this clonotype. The V gene is TRBV3-1, the J gene TRBJ2-3; D ambiguous. The CDR3 has 17 residues. Between the trimmed V and J ends, which lost 4 bases and 6 bases, there was a span of 23 bases. The germline V gene encodes CDR1 LGHDT and CDR2 YNNKEL (reference sequence). The CDR3 region has the DNA TGTGCCAGCAGCCCCCTTGGGATGGGCAGATACGGGGATACGCAGTATTTT. Amino acids: CASSPLGMGRYGDTQYF.

As for this clonotype: One end of the junction fails to match germline, which may point to a read error. The J gene is TRBJ2-3, the V gene TRBV5-1; 11 nucleotides align to TRBD2. Germline V gene data show CDR1 as SGHRS and CDR2 as YFSETQ. The CDR3 loop spans 15 amino acids. DNA of the CDR3: TGTGCCAGCAGCTCTAGCGGGAGGTCGGGAGATACGCAGTATTTT. It encodes CASSSSGRSGDTQYF.

For this clonotype: The likely explanation is a read error, given a far larger clone one base away. The rearrangement joins TRBV6-4 to TRBJ2-7; 10 bases align to TRBD1. Germline values: CDR1 MRHNA, CDR2 SNTAGT. Germline trimming cut 4 bases from V and 1 base from J; bases unmatched to any gene: 10. CDR3 length equals 17 residues. As DNA, the CDR3 is TGTGCCAGCAGTGTCGAGCAAGGACAGGGGGGTTCCTACGAGCAGTACTTC. It translates to CASSVEQGQGGSYEQYF.

The chain is built from TRBV4-1 and TRBJ1-5, with 8 bases lining up with TRBD1. The trim removed 1 base at V and 7 bases at J, leaving 6 bases unmatched. Germline-derived CDR1 and CDR2 are MGHRA and YSYEKL. CDR3 size: 15 residues. CDR3 loop: CASSQAHRGEQPQHF. The CDR3 DNA is TGCGCCAGCAGCCAAGCCCACAGGGGGGAACAGCCCCAGCATTTT.